The clone carrying this T cell receptor beta chain was recorded only once. What it binds is unknown. The germline V gene has CDR1 SGHVS and CDR2 FNYEAQ. J lost 2 bases, V lost 5 bases, and 9 bases had no gene match. The CDR3 consists of 16 residues. This sample was taken from a study of cytomegalovirus exposure and HLA in healthy donors. Whole-study results and caveats: Rarity marked most TCR sequences, yet some public TCRs occurred in many donors. According to a subsequent analysis, TCR clusters identified in the first cohort showed a tendency to co-occur across the approximately 130 validation repertoires.

TCRdb's copy holds only in-frame clones and misses some; the assay was immunoSEQ multiplex PCR. Of 250,000 to 400,000 clones in the sample, approximately 86% were seen once. The chain has TRBV7-6 and TRBJ2-5; TRBD1 matches 9 bases. The receptor's source is a man aged 25-45 years in good health and CMV-seronegative. The sequenced sample was PBMCs. The CDR3 sequence: CASSPRGQGGQETQYF. The CDR3 nucleotides are TGTGCCAGCAGCCCAAGGGGACAGGGAGGGCAAGAGACCCAGTACTTC.